This T cell receptor beta chain was obtained from a study of vaccination effects on CD4 cells after COVID-19. Profiled with immunoSEQ multiplex PCR; TCRdb holds only in-frame clones, not every one. Among more than 35,000 clones listed, almost 85% were seen once. As concerns this clone: What it recognizes is unknown.

This CDR3 comprises 16 residues. After removal of 5 bases from V and 3 bases from J, the junction contained 7 bases not matched to a gene. Germline V gene sequence: CDR1 SGHNT, CDR2 YYREEE (reference sequence). Viral peptide pools were used in the ViraFEST assay to expand antigen-specific CD4+ T cells, and sequencing came afterward. It was after approximately 11 days of culture that CD4+ T cells were isolated. Two-dose BNT162b2 or mRNA-1273 vaccination was given to participants. This chain uses TRBV5-4 with TRBJ2-3, with TRBD1 identical over 12 bases. The source of this sequence is a human donor who received a COVID-19 vaccine. Some clones in this sample may be carry-over from other donors' samples. The starting material was CD4+ T cells from PBMCs cultured with HCoV-NL63 spike peptides, obtained after COVID-19 vaccination. CDR3 in amino acids: CASRGTGGAGTDTQYF. The CDR3 DNA follows: TGTGCCAGCAGAGGGACAGGGGGCGCCGGTACAGATACGCAGTATTTT.